This TCR beta chain was profiled in a study of technical replicates of blood from several donors (dated by TCRdb to about 2017). Library creation used the immunoSEQ multiplex PCR assay. The table was pulled from immuneACCESS by TCRdb, which kept in-frame rearrangements only. Such tables lose some clones; where checked, under half of the loss comes from unresolved V genes, and the rest has no known cause. This sample gives about 84,000 clones in total; 93% of them show up just once. The ten largest clones capture approximately 0.22% of the sample. This clone was seen a single time. The clone's antigen remains unknown. Base qualities were left out, and no much larger clone turns up one base away. A distance of 17 bases separates the germline ends of V and J, which lose 2 bases and 0 bases respectively. The CDR1 and CDR2 encoded by the germline V gene (reference sequence) are MNHEY and SMNVEV. There are 18 amino acids in the CDR3, from cysteine to phenylalanine inclusive. The read is trimmed to its CDR3 DNA, 54 bases read in frame from base 1.

The origin of this receptor is a human donor in good health. The chain joins TRBV27 to TRBJ1-3; matching of 5 bases hints at TRBD1 as the D gene. Sequencing used T cells isolated from PBMCs. CDR3 loop: CASSLPRGQDISGNTIYF. In nucleotides, the sequence is TGTGCCAGCAGTTTACCCCGCGGACAAGATATCTCTGGAAACACCATATATTTT.